These 17 T cell receptor beta chains originate from one sample sequenced in a study of blood T cell repertoires in COVID-19. Libraries were prepared by immunoSEQ multiplex PCR; TCRdb keeps only in-frame clonotypes and omits some of them. The top ten clones hold about 1.4% of a sample with some 390,000 clones, approximately 89% of them seen once. Sequenced: peripheral blood. These receptors were obtained from a woman in her forties with COVID-19, enrolled during active disease.

This sequence joins TRBV27 and TRBJ2-3; no clear D. Germline lookup yields CDR1 MNHEY and CDR2 SMNVEV (reference sequence). This CDR3 region has 15 residues. The ends were cut back, 3 bases at V and 2 bases at J, with 12 bases in the middle. CDR3 coding DNA: TGTGCCAGCAGTTTGGCTTTACTACCCACAGATACGCAGTATTTT. Protein product: CASSLALLPTDTQYF.

J is TRBJ1-4 and V is TRBV5-8; TRBD1 agrees at 7 bases. The CDR3 covers 16 residues. The V gene end was trimmed by 5 bases and the J gene end by 4 bases; junction bases not matched to a gene: 11. Germline CDR1 is SGHTS and CDR2 is YDEGEE. The CDR3, as DNA: TGTGCCAGCAGTTTACCGGGACAGCGCAATAATGAAAAACTGTTTTTT. As protein: CASSLPGQRNNEKLFF.

This clone was counted between two and nine times. Other nucleotide sequences in the sample specify the same CDR3. The chain has TRBV19 and TRBJ1-5, with a weak D call TRBD1 (5 bases). Germline loops: CDR1 LNHDA, CDR2 SQIVND (reference sequence). The CDR3 is made up of 13 amino acids. The V and J ends lost 1 base and 7 bases respectively, with 8 bases between them. The CDR3 sequence is CASSIGRGQPQHF. For the CDR3, the DNA is TGTGCCAGTAGTATAGGGAGGGGACAGCCCCAGCATTTT.

The chain combines TRBV5-1 with TRBJ2-1, with TRBD2 matching 7 bases. Germline V gene data show CDR1 as SGHRS and CDR2 as YFSETQ. V lost 0 bases, J lost 0 bases, and 6 bases stayed unmatched. The CDR3 runs 17 residues. CDR3 bases: TGCGCCAGCAGCTTGGGAGGCGGCGGGAGCTCCTACAATGAGCAGTTCTTC. Translation: CASSLGGGGSSYNEQFF.

V gene TRBV12-3 or TRBV12-4 combines with J gene TRBJ2-2; D is perhaps TRBD1 (6 bases). Deletions cut 6 bases from V and 8 bases from J, with 7 bases between. The length of the CDR3 is 11 residues. The CDR3 bases are TGTGCCAGCAGGGACAGAGGGGAGCTGTTTTTT. It encodes CASRDRGELFF.

The chain combines TRBV6-5 with TRBJ1-1; possible D gene TRBD1, 5 bases. CDR1 is MNHEY and CDR2 is SVGAGI in the germline V gene. The CDR3 is 14 residues long. V was shortened by 10 bases and J by 0 bases, with 15 bases between the two germline ends. The CDR3 protein is CATVPGPMNTEAFF. DNA of the CDR3: TGTGCCACCGTCCCAGGGCCCATGAACACTGAAGCTTTCTTT.

The gene calls are TRBV7-9 and TRBJ1-1; D gene uncertain. This CDR3 has 13 residues. Trimming removed 5 bases at V and 3 bases at J, with 10 bases between. Germline V gene data show CDR1 as SEHNR and CDR2 as FQNEAQ (reference sequence). The CDR3 protein is CASSPGSYTEAFF. In DNA form, the CDR3 reads TGTGCCAGCAGCCCCGGTAGCTACACTGAAGCTTTCTTT. Supplemented by reference TRBV7-9 and TRBJ1-1, the full variable domain reads DTGVSQNPRHKITKRGQNVTFRCDPISEHNRLYWYRQTLGQGPEFLTYFQNEAQLEKSRLLSDRFSAERPKGSFSTLEIQRTEQGDSAMYLCASSPGSYTEAFFGQGTRLTVV.

The chain carries TRBV6-4 and TRBJ2-1; a weak D match, TRBD1 (6 bases). Germline V gives CDR1 MRHNA, CDR2 SNTAGT. The CDR3 spans 15 residues. V dropped 5 bases and J dropped 7 bases, with 18 bases sitting between them. The CDR3 DNA reads TGTGCCAGCAGTCAGACAGGAGCCCGACCGAATGAGCAGTTCTTC. Its translation: CASSQTGARPNEQFF.

V gene TRBV2 combines with J gene TRBJ1-1; 11 nucleotides align to TRBD1. V was clipped by 3 bases and J by 4 bases; unmatched bases: 4. Germline CDR1 and CDR2: SNHLY and FYNNEI. This CDR3 region has 15 residues. The DNA of the CDR3 is TGTGCCAGCAGTGAGGACAGGGGGCTTGGCACTGAAGCTTTCTTT. Its translation is CASSEDRGLGTEAFF.

This chain joins TRBV5-1 and TRBJ2-3; 8 bases agree with TRBD2. The germline V gene has CDR1 SGHRS and CDR2 YFSETQ. After removal of 2 bases from V and 3 bases from J, the junction contained 5 bases not matched to a gene. This CDR3 is 15 amino acids long. This CDR3 is CASSFAGGRTDTQYF. The CDR3 DNA is TGCGCCAGCAGCTTCGCGGGAGGTAGGACAGATACGCAGTATTTT.

This sequence joins TRBV29-1 and TRBJ1-1; 12 positions match TRBD1. The germline V gene has CDR1 SQVTM and CDR2 ANQGSEA. CDR3 length: 18 amino acids. V was pared by 0 bases and J by 5 bases, with 13 bases of the junction left unmatched. The CDR3 DNA follows: TGCAGCGTTGAAGATCGAGCGGGGACAGGGGGCGGTAAGACTGAAGCTTTCTTT. This sequence encodes CSVEDRAGTGGGKTEAFF.

The chain carries TRBV20-1 and TRBJ1-2; no clear D. CDR1 and CDR2 (germline): DFQATT, SNEGSKA (reference sequence). The V gene lost 3 bases and the J gene lost 6 bases, with 8 bases spanning the gap. The CDR3 is 11 residues long. The CDR3 DNA follows: TGCAGTGCTAGGGTTTTAGATGGCTACACCTTC. Protein: CSARVLDGYTF.

The chain links TRBV4-3 to TRBJ2-3; TRBD2 matches 8 bases. This CDR3 has 16 amino acids. The V gene's germline CDR1 is LGHNA and CDR2 YSLEER. Trimming cost V 3 bases and J 0 bases; bases outside gene matches: 5. In DNA, the CDR3 is TGCGCCAGCAGCCAGCAACTAGCGGTGAGCACAGATACGCAGTATTTT. This encodes CASSQQLAVSTDTQYF.

V gene TRBV6-5 combines with J gene TRBJ2-7, with a weak D call TRBD2 (5 bases). The germline gives CDR1 MNHEY, CDR2 SVGAGI. This CDR3 is built from 13 residues. The V end lost 6 bases, the J end lost 3 bases, and 12 bases lay between the germline ends. CDR3 sequence reads: CASSLAGDYEQYF. CDR3 nucleotide sequence: TGTGCCAGCAGCCTCGCCGGGGACTACGAGCAGTACTTC.

The V call is TRBV3-1 (or the pseudogene TRBV3-2), the J call TRBJ1-2, with TRBD1 matching 9 bases. Germline CDR1 reads LGHDT; CDR2 reads YNNKEL (reference sequence). This CDR3 spans 17 amino acids. V shed 5 bases and J 3 bases; nucleotides not matched to a gene: 13. The CDR3 loop reads CASSGGTGSGRYYGYTF. In nucleotides, the CDR3 is TGTGCCAGCAGCGGGGGGACAGGGTCGGGTCGATACTATGGCTACACCTTC.

V usage is TRBV10-3 and J usage is TRBJ2-1, with D perhaps TRBD2 (6 bases). V lost 7 bases and J lost 7, with 17 bases in between. The CDR3 covers 14 residues. Germline assignment: CDR1 ENHRY and CDR2 SYGVKD. The CDR3 DNA follows: TGTGCCATCAACAAACTAGCAACCACAAATGAGCAGTTCTTC. This encodes CAINKLATTNEQFF.

This clone was observed a single time. CDR3 amino acids: CASSQAGGSGNTIYF. The CDR3 region has the DNA TGTGCCAGCAGCCAAGCCGGAGGCTCTGGAAACACCATATATTTT. The chain employs TRBV14 and TRBJ1-3; D gene unclear. Germline CDR1 is SGHDN and CDR2 is FVKESK. The CDR3 totals 15 residues. Trimming left V 1 base short and J 0 bases short, with 7 bases between.